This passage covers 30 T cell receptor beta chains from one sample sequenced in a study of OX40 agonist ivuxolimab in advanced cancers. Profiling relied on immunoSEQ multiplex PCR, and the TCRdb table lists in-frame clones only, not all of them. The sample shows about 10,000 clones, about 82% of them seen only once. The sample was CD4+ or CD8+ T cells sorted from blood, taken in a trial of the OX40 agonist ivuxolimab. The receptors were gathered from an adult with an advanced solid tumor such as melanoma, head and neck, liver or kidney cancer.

The CDR3 sequence is CASSFPPGQFFSGANVLTF. In DNA form, the CDR3 reads TGTGCCAGCAGTTTCCCGCCGGGACAGTTCTTCTCTGGGGCCAACGTCCTGACTTTC. The chain combines TRBV28 with TRBJ2-6, with 7 bases that match TRBD1. CDR1 is MDHEN, CDR2 SYDVKM, per germline. V was clipped by 3 bases and J by 0 bases; unmatched bases: 11. The CDR3 sequence is 19 residues long.

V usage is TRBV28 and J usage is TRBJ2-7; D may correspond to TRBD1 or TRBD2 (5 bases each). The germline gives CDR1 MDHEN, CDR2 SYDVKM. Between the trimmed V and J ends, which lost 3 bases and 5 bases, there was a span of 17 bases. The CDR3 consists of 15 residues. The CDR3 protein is CASSFFRGRDHEQYF. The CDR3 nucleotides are TGTGCCAGCAGTTTCTTCCGGGGCCGGGACCACGAGCAGTACTTC.

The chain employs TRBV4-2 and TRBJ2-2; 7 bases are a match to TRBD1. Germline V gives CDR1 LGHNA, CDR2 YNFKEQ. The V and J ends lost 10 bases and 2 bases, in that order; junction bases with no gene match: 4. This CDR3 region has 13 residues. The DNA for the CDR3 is TGTGCCACCCGGGACAGCAACACCGGGGAGCTGTTTTTT. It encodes CATRDSNTGELFF.

The CDR3, as DNA: TGTGCCAGCCTAGTGACAGCAACTGGGGCCAACGTCCTGACTTTC. Translated: CASLVTATGANVLTF. This rearrangement joins TRBV6-1 to TRBJ2-6; tentative D call: TRBD1 (5 bases). The germline gives CDR1 MNHNS, CDR2 SASEGT. Trimming took 8 bases from V and 2 from J, leaving 13 bases between them. There are 15 residues in the CDR3.

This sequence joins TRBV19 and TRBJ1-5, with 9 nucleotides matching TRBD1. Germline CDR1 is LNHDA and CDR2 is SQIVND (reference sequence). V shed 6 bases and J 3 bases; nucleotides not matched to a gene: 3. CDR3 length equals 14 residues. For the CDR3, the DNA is TGTGCCAGTAGGGGGACAGGGTTCAATCAGCCCCAGCATTTT. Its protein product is CASRGTGFNQPQHF.

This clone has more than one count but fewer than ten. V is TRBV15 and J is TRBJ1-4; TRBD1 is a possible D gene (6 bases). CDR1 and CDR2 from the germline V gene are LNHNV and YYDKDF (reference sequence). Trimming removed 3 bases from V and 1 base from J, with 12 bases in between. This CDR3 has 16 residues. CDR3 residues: CATSRGAGVTNEKLFF. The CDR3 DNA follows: TGTGCCACCAGCAGGGGCGCAGGGGTAACTAATGAAAAACTGTTTTTT.

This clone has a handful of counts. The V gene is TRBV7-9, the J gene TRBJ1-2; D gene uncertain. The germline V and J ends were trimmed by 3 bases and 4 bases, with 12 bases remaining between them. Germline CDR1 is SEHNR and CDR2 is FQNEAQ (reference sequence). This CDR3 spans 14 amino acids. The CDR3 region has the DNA TGTGCCAGCAGCTTGATGGTGGCCGGCTATGGCTACACCTTC. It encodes CASSLMVAGYGYTF.

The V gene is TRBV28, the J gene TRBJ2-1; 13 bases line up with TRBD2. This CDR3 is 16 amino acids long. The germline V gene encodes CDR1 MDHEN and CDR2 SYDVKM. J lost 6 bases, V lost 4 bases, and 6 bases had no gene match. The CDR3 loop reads CASSSGGLAGFNEQFF. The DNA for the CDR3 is TGTGCCAGCAGTTCCGGGGGACTAGCGGGGTTCAATGAGCAGTTCTTC.

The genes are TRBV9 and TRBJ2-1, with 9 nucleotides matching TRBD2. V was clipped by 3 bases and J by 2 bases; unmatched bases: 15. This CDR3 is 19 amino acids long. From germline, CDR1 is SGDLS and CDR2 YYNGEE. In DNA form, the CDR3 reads TGTGCCAGCAGCGACCGGGGTATTATAGCGGGGGCCCCCTACAATGAGCAGTTCTTC. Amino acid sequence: CASSDRGIIAGAPYNEQFF.

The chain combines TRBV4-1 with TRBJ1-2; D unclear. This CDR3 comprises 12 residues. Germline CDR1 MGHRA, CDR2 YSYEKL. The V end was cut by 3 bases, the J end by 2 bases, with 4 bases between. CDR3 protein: CASSQKNYGYTF. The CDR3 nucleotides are TGCGCCAGCAGCCAGAAGAACTATGGCTACACCTTC.

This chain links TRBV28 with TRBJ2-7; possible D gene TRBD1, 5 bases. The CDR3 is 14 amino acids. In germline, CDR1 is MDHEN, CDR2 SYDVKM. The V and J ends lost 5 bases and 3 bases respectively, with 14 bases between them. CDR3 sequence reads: CASSPQGSYYEQYF. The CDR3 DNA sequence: TGTGCCAGCAGTCCGCAGGGTTCATACTACGAGCAGTACTTC.

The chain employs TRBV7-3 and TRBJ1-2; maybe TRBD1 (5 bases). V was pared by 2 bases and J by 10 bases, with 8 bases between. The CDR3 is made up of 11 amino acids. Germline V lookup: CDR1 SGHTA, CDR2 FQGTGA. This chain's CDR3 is CASSLGGYYTF. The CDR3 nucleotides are TGTGCCAGCAGCTTAGGGGGGTACTACACCTTC.

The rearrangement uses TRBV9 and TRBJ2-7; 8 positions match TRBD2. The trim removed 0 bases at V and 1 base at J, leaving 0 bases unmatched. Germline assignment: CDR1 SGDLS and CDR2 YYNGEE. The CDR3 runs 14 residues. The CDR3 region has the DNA TGTGCCAGCAGCGTAGCTAGCGGGTCCTACGAGCAGTACTTC. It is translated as CASSVASGSYEQYF.

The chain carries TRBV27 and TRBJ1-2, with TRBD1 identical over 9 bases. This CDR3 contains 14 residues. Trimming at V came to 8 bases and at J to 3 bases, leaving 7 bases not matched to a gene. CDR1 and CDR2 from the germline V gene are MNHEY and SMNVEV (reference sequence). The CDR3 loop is CASGRQGEDYGYTF. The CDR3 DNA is TGTGCCAGCGGTCGACAGGGGGAAGACTATGGCTACACCTTC.

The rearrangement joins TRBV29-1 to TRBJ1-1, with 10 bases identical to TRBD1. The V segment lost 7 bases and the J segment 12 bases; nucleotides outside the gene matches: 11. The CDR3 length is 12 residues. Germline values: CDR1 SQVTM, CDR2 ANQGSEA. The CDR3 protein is CSAIVGTGVTFF. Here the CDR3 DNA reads TGCAGCGCCATCGTGGGGACAGGGGTAACTTTCTTT.

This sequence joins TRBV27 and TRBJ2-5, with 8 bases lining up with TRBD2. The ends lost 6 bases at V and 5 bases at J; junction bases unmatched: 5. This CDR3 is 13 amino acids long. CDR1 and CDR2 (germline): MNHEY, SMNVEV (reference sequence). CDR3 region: CASRPGGWETQYF. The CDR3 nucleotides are TGTGCCAGCAGACCGGGGGGGTGGGAGACCCAGTACTTC.

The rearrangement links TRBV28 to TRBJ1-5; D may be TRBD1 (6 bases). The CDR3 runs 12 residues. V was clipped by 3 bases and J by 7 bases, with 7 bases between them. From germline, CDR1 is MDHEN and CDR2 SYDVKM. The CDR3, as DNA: TGTGCCAGCAGTTTTAGGGGGCAGCCCCAGCATTTT. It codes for CASSFRGQPQHF.

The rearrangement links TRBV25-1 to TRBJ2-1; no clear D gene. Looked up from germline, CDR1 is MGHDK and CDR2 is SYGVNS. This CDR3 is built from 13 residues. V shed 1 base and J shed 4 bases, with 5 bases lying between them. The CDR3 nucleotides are TGTGCCAGCAGTGAATCGGTGTACAATGAGCAGTTCTTC. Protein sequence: CASSESVYNEQFF.

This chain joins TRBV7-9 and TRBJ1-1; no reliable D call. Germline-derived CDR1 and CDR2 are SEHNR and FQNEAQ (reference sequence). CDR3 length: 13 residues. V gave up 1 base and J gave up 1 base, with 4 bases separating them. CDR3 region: CASSLGENTEAFF. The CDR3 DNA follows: TGTGCCAGCAGCTTAGGGGAGAACACTGAAGCTTTCTTT.

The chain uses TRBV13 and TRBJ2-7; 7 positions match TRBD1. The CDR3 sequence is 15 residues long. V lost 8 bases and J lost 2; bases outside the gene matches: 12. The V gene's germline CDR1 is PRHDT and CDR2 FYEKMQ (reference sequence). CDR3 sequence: CASAREGQGAYEQYF. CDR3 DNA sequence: TGTGCCAGCGCCCGTGAGGGTCAGGGGGCCTACGAGCAGTACTTC.

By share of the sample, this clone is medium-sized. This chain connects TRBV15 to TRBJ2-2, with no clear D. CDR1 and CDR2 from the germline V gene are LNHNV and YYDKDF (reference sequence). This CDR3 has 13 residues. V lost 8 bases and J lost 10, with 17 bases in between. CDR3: CATEARSSEELFF. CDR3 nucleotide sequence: TGTGCCACCGAGGCACGTTCTTCGGAGGAGCTGTTTTTT.

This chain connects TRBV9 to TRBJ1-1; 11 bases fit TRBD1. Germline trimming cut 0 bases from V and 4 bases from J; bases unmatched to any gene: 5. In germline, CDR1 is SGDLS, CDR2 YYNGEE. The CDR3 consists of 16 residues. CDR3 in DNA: TGTGCCAGCAGCGTAGCTTCGGGGACAGGGGGCACTGAAGCTTTCTTT. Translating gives CASSVASGTGGTEAFF.

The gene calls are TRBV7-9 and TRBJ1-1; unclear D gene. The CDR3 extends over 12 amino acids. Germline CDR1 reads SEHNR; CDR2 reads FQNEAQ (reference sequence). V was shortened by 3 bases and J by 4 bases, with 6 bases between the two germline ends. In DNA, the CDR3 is TGTGCCAGCAGCTTCTCAAGCACTGAAGCTTTCTTT. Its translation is CASSFSSTEAFF.

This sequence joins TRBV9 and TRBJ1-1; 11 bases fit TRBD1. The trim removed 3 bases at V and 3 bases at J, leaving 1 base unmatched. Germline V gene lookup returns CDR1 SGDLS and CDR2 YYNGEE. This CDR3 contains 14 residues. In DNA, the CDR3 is TGTGCCAGCAGCGGGACAGGGGGCCACACTGAAGCTTTCTTT. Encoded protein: CASSGTGGHTEAFF.

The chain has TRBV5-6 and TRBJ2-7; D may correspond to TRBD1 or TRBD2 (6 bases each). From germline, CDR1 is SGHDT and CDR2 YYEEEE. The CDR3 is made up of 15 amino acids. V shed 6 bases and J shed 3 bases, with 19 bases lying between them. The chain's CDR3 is CASTPTPGGGYEQYF. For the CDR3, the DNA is TGTGCCAGCACGCCTACCCCAGGAGGGGGCTACGAGCAGTACTTC.

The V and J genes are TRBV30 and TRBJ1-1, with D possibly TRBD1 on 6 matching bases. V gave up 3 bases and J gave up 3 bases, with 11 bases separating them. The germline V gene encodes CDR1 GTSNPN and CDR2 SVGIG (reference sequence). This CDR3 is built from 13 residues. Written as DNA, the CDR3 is TGTGCCTGGAGCCCAGGGGACTACACTGAAGCTTTCTTT. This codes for CAWSPGDYTEAFF.

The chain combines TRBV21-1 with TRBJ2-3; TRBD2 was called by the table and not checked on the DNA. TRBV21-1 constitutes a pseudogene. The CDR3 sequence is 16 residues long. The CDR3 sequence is CASSKAADSGTDTQYF. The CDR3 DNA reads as TGTGCCAGCAGCAAAGCAGCTGATAGCGGCACAGATACGCAGTATTTT.

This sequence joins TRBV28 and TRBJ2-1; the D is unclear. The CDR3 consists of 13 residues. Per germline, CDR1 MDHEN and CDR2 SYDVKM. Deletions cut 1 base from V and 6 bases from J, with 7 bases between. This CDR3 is CASSLLVANEQFF. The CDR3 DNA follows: TGTGCCAGCAGTTTATTAGTGGCCAATGAGCAGTTCTTC.

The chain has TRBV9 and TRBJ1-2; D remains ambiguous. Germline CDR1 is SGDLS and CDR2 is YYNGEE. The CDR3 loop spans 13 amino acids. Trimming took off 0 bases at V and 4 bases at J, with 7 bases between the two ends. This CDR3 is CASSVGRTYGYTF. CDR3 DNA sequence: TGTGCCAGCAGCGTAGGACGGACCTATGGCTACACCTTC.

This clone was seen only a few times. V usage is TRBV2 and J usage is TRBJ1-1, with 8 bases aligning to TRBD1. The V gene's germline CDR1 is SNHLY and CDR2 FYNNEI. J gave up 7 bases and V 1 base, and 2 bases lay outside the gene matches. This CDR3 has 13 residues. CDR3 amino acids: CASSEVGQGEAFF. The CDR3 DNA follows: TGTGCCAGCAGTGAAGTTGGACAGGGTGAAGCTTTCTTT.